These 30 T cell receptor beta chains were sequenced from one sample in a study of cytomegalovirus exposure and HLA in healthy donors (TCRdb year 2017). Libraries were prepared through the immunoSEQ multiplex PCR assay. For the multiplex PCR, a mixture combining 60 forward primers for TCR Vbeta segments and 13 reverse primers for TCR Jbeta segments was used. TCRdb's version of the immuneACCESS table is confined to in-frame rearrangements and falls short of the full clone set. An unresolved V gene accounts for under half of the shortfall where checked; the remainder is of unknown origin. The sample records around 140,000 clones, more than 60% of which are singletons. Roughly 1.5% of the sample is held by the ten biggest clonotypes. The sequenced material came from PBMCs. Receptors originate from a woman in her late teens or twenties in good health and CMV-seronegative.

This clone was found once. The rearrangement uses TRBV2 and TRBJ2-1, with 7 bases lining up with TRBD2. Trimming removed 7 bases from V and 2 bases from J; junction bases left unmatched: 5. Per germline, CDR1 SNHLY and CDR2 FYNNEI. The CDR3 covers 14 residues. The CDR3 region is CASTGRDAYNEQFF. The CDR3 DNA reads TGTGCCAGCACAGGGAGGGATGCCTACAATGAGCAGTTCTTC. The variable domain in full, with the rest retrieved from reference TRBV2 and TRBJ2-1, is EPEVTQTPSHQVTQMGQEVILRCVPISNHLYFYWYRQILGQKVEFLVSFYNNEISEKSEIFDDQFSVERPDGSNFTLKIRSTKLEDSAMYFCASTGRDAYNEQFFGPGTRLTVL.

On this clone itself: In the same sample, other DNA sequences code for this CDR3. The chain uses TRBV5-1 and TRBJ1-1; the match to TRBD1 covers 7 bases. Trimming at V came to 0 bases and at J to 7 bases, leaving 6 bases not matched to a gene. Germline lookup yields CDR1 SGHRS and CDR2 YFSETQ. This CDR3 comprises 14 residues. The CDR3 reads CASSLGQGHDEAFF. CDR3 nucleotide sequence: TGCGCCAGCAGCTTGGGACAGGGTCACGATGAAGCTTTCTTT.

V gene TRBV5-4 combines with J gene TRBJ1-6; 7 nucleotides align to TRBD1. With V trimmed by 0 bases and J by 10 bases, 7 bases remained unmatched. Germline assignment: CDR1 SGHNT and CDR2 YYREEE (reference sequence). This CDR3 has 15 residues. CDR3 protein: CASSLGQGTVSPLHF. DNA of the CDR3: TGTGCCAGCAGCTTGGGACAGGGAACGGTCTCACCCCTCCACTTT.

The genes are TRBV27 and TRBJ2-7; no clear D. V dropped 4 bases and J dropped 2 bases, with 3 bases sitting between them. The length of the CDR3 is 11 residues. CDR1 and CDR2 (germline): MNHEY, SMNVEV (reference sequence). For the CDR3, the DNA is TGTGCCAGCAGTTCCGCCTACGAGCAGTACTTC. This gives the protein CASSSAYEQYF.

The chain recombines TRBV2 with TRBJ2-7, with 9 bases identical to TRBD2. Germline values: CDR1 SNHLY, CDR2 FYNNEI. Losses at the gene ends were 7 bases for V and 7 bases for J; bases not matched to a gene: 8. The CDR3 sequence is 13 residues long. For the CDR3, the DNA is TGTGCCAGCATGCCGGGACTAGCTCAAGAGCAGTACTTC. Translating gives CASMPGLAQEQYF. The whole variable domain, filled in from reference TRBV2 and TRBJ2-7, reads EPEVTQTPSHQVTQMGQEVILRCVPISNHLYFYWYRQILGQKVEFLVSFYNNEISEKSEIFDDQFSVERPDGSNFTLKIRSTKLEDSAMYFCASMPGLAQEQYFGPGTRLTVT.

A word on this clone: The junction departs from the called germline gene at one end, perhaps through a read error. V is TRBV6-4 and J is TRBJ2-3, with 13 positions matching TRBD2. CDR3 length: 16 residues. Germline-derived CDR1 and CDR2 are MRHNA and SNTAGT. The CDR3, as DNA: TGTGCCAGCAGTGAGACTAGCGGGAGGCCCTCAGATGCGCAGTATTTT. Its protein is CASSETSGRPSDAQYF.

The chain couples TRBV5-5 to TRBJ1-5; D not certain. The CDR3 loop spans 14 amino acids. Trimming removed 4 bases from V and 6 bases from J, with 14 bases in between. Germline V gene lookup returns CDR1 SGHKS and CDR2 YYEKEE (reference sequence). The CDR3 protein is CASSTERTSQPQHF. In DNA, the CDR3 is TGTGCCAGCAGCACAGAAAGGACTTCTCAGCCCCAGCATTTT.

Concerning this clone: The same CDR3 is also encoded by other DNA sequences in this sample. J is TRBJ1-1 and V is TRBV30; unclear D gene. This CDR3 is 12 amino acids long. From germline, CDR1 is GTSNPN and CDR2 SVGIG (reference sequence). Trimming pared 2 bases from V and 2 bases from J, leaving 6 bases between. The CDR3 DNA sequence: TGTGCCTGGAGTCTCGTCAACACTGAAGCTTTCTTT. This encodes CAWSLVNTEAFF.

This clone was counted a few times. V is TRBV12-5 and J is TRBJ2-7, with D possibly being TRBD2 (6 bases). V lost 7 bases and J lost 0, with 13 bases in between. Germline V gene lookup returns CDR1 LGHNT and CDR2 FRNRAP. The CDR3 is 14 residues long. Written as DNA, the CDR3 is TGTGCTAGTGCCCTTAGCGGAAGCTCCTACGAGCAGTACTTC. It encodes CASALSGSSYEQYF.

The chain carries TRBV25-1 and TRBJ2-1; TRBD2 aligns across 7 bases. From germline, CDR1 is MGHDK and CDR2 SYGVNS. The V and J ends lost 1 base and 10 bases, in that order; junction bases with no gene match: 10. The CDR3 covers 15 residues. The CDR3 sequence is CASSESAGEVKEQFF. In nucleotides, the CDR3 is TGTGCCAGCAGTGAATCTGCGGGAGAGGTTAAGGAGCAGTTCTTC.

This clone was found a few times. This chain links TRBV30 with TRBJ2-3, with 8 positions matching TRBD2. The CDR3 consists of 14 residues. Germline CDR1 reads GTSNPN; CDR2 reads SVGIG (reference sequence). V trimming: 3 bases; J trimming: 4 bases; junction bases outside the gene matches: 6. CDR3: CAWRIAGMADTQYF. In DNA, the CDR3 is TGTGCCTGGAGAATAGCGGGAATGGCAGATACGCAGTATTTT. Complete variable domain (other parts from reference TRBV30 and TRBJ2-3): SQTIHQWPATLVQPVGSPLSLECTVEGTSNPNLYWYRQAAGRGLQLLFYSVGIGQISSEVPQNLSASRPQDRQFILSSKKLLLSDSGFYLCAWRIAGMADTQYFGPGTRLTVL.

This clone was recorded only once. This chain uses TRBV5-1 with TRBJ1-4; D unresolved. Trimming pared 6 bases from V and 0 bases from J, leaving 9 bases between. CDR1 and CDR2 from the germline V gene are SGHRS and YFSETQ. The length of the CDR3 is 14 residues. CDR3 coding DNA: TGCGCCAGCACCGTCGGTACAACTAATGAAAAACTGTTTTTT. Its protein is CASTVGTTNEKLFF.

The J gene is TRBJ2-1, the V gene TRBV30; possibly TRBD2 for D (5 bases). V gave up 6 bases and J gave up 3 bases, with 15 bases separating them. This CDR3 is 14 amino acids long. Germline V gene lookup returns CDR1 GTSNPN and CDR2 SVGIG (reference sequence). The CDR3 protein is CACSSSNLYNEQFF. Here the CDR3 DNA reads TGTGCCTGTTCTAGCAGCAACCTCTACAATGAGCAGTTCTTC. Full variable domain (remainder filled in from reference TRBV30 and TRBJ2-1): SQTIHQWPATLVQPVGSPLSLECTVEGTSNPNLYWYRQAAGRGLQLLFYSVGIGQISSEVPQNLSASRPQDRQFILSSKKLLLSDSGFYLCACSSSNLYNEQFFGPGTRLTVL.

This chain uses TRBV9 with TRBJ2-1; 7 bases line up with TRBD2. The V gene end was trimmed by 0 bases and the J gene end by 0 bases; junction bases not matched to a gene: 9. Germline-derived CDR1 and CDR2 are SGDLS and YYNGEE. The CDR3 has 18 amino acids. CDR3 sequence: CASSVVGLADSSYNEQFF. DNA of the CDR3: TGTGCCAGCAGCGTAGTGGGGCTAGCGGATAGCTCCTACAATGAGCAGTTCTTC. Looking up the rest from reference TRBV9 and TRBJ2-1 gives the full variable domain: DSGVTQTPKHLITATGQRVTLRCSPRSGDLSVYWYQQSLDQGLQFLIQYYNGEERAKGNILERFSAQQFPDLHSELNLSSLELGDSALYFCASSVVGLADSSYNEQFFGPGTRLTVL.

The DNA of the CDR3 is TGTGCCAGCAGCGCCGAGTCGGGACAGAAATACAATGAGCAGTTCTTC. It is translated as CASSAESGQKYNEQFF. The chain employs TRBV9 and TRBJ2-1; 7 bases fit TRBD1. This CDR3 region has 16 residues. The V and J ends lost 3 bases and 4 bases, in that order; junction bases with no gene match: 10. Looked up from germline, CDR1 is SGDLS and CDR2 is YYNGEE.

The V call is TRBV30, the J call TRBJ1-1; the match to TRBD1 covers 7 bases. V trimming: 2 bases; J trimming: 11 bases; junction bases outside the gene matches: 11. Germline CDR1 GTSNPN, CDR2 SVGIG (reference sequence). This CDR3 region has 13 residues. The CDR3: CAWSLTTGAGAFF. CDR3 nucleotides: TGTGCCTGGAGTCTTACAACAGGGGCAGGGGCTTTCTTT.

This sequence joins TRBV19 and TRBJ2-3; 7 positions match TRBD1. V lost 8 bases to trimming and J lost 0 bases; unmatched junction nucleotides: 5. The germline gives CDR1 LNHDA, CDR2 SQIVND (reference sequence). There are 14 residues in the CDR3. Here the CDR3 reads CASETGASTDTQYF. In DNA, the CDR3 is TGTGCCAGTGAAACAGGGGCTAGCACAGATACGCAGTATTTT.

This rearrangement joins TRBV6-1 to TRBJ2-1; 8 nucleotides match TRBD2. Germline V gives CDR1 MNHNS, CDR2 SASEGT. Germline trimming cut 3 bases from V and 2 bases from J; bases unmatched to any gene: 0. CDR3 size: 14 residues. The CDR3 nucleotides are TGTGCCAGCAGTGAGGGACTAGCCTACAATGAGCAGTTCTTC. As protein: CASSEGLAYNEQFF.

The chain is built from TRBV29-1 and TRBJ2-7; 7 positions match TRBD2. The CDR3 extends over 13 amino acids. The junction had 11 bases not matched to a gene; V was cut back by 6 bases and J by 6 bases. Looked up from germline, CDR1 is SQVTM and CDR2 is ANQGSEA. CDR3 in amino acids: CSVGGPSPGEQYF. For the CDR3, the DNA is TGCAGCGTGGGAGGGCCCTCCCCGGGCGAGCAGTACTTC.

The V and J genes are TRBV4-1 and TRBJ2-3; TRBD2 matches at 13 bases. Germline CDR1 reads MGHRA; CDR2 reads YSYEKL. With 0 bases clipped from V and 2 bases from J, the junction kept 11 bases outside the gene matches. CDR3 length: 20 amino acids. The chain's CDR3 is CASSQDRRLAGGANTDTQYF. The CDR3 DNA sequence: TGCGCCAGCAGCCAAGATAGGAGACTAGCGGGAGGAGCCAACACAGATACGCAGTATTTT.

The chain uses TRBV10-2 and TRBJ2-5; tentatively, D is TRBD1 (5 bases). Trimming removed 0 bases from V and 2 bases from J, with 13 bases in between. This CDR3 contains 16 residues. Germline values: CDR1 WSHSY, CDR2 SAAADI. This chain's CDR3 is CASSESTSRAQETQYF. CDR3 coding DNA: TGCGCCAGCAGTGAGTCGACGTCCAGGGCGCAAGAGACCCAGTACTTC.

The rearrangement links TRBV15 to TRBJ2-3, with D perhaps matching TRBD2 (6 bases). This CDR3 region has 17 residues. From germline, CDR1 is LNHNV and CDR2 YYDKDF (reference sequence). V lost 5 bases and J lost 1, with 19 bases in between. CDR3 sequence (DNA): TGTGCCACCAGCCCGCCGGGACTCCTCCGTCGCACAGATACGCAGTATTTT. As protein: CATSPPGLLRRTDTQYF.

This clone was found a few times. The chain has TRBV9 and TRBJ2-1, with a possible D match to TRBD1 (5 bases). The CDR3 has 12 amino acids. Per germline, CDR1 SGDLS and CDR2 YYNGEE. V lost 3 bases and J lost 10, with 11 bases in between. CDR3 in amino acids: CASSAGRGEQFF. The CDR3 DNA follows: TGTGCCAGCAGCGCGGGTAGGGGAGAGCAGTTCTTC.

The gene calls are TRBV6-1 and TRBJ1-1, with 8 bases identical to TRBD1. Trimming cost V 6 bases and J 9 bases; bases outside gene matches: 6. The CDR3 sequence is 12 residues long. Germline CDR1 and CDR2: MNHNS and SASEGT. The CDR3 region has the DNA TGTGCCAGCAGCCTTGACAGGGGCAAAGCTTTCTTT. This codes for CASSLDRGKAFF.

The gene calls are TRBV30 and TRBJ1-1; 7 positions agree with TRBD1. The V and J ends lost 3 bases and 5 bases, in that order; junction bases with no gene match: 6. CDR1 is GTSNPN, CDR2 SVGIG, per germline (reference sequence). The CDR3 is made up of 13 amino acids. The CDR3 region has the DNA TGTGCCTGGAGAACAGGGGTCGGGACTGAAGCTTTCTTT. Its protein is CAWRTGVGTEAFF. The whole variable domain, remainder taken from reference TRBV30 and TRBJ1-1, is SQTIHQWPATLVQPVGSPLSLECTVEGTSNPNLYWYRQAAGRGLQLLFYSVGIGQISSEVPQNLSASRPQDRQFILSSKKLLLSDSGFYLCAWRTGVGTEAFFGQGTRLTVV.

The CDR3, as DNA: TGTGCCAGCAGCTTAATCATTGGCGGTGACACTGAAGCTTTCTTT. Its protein is CASSLIIGGDTEAFF. V gene TRBV7-2 combines with J gene TRBJ1-1, with D unclear. The CDR3 loop spans 15 amino acids. The germline V gene has CDR1 SGHTA and CDR2 FQGNSA. The V end was cut by 2 bases, the J end by 3 bases, with 13 bases between.

The genes are TRBV30 and TRBJ2-6; tentatively, D is TRBD2 (6 bases). CDR1 and CDR2 from the germline V gene are GTSNPN and SVGIG (reference sequence). V lost 3 bases and J lost 0, with 9 bases in between. The length of the CDR3 is 15 residues. For the CDR3, the DNA is TGTGCCTGGAGGCCCGGGGGCTCTGGGGCCAACGTCCTGACTTTC. Its translation: CAWRPGGSGANVLTF. Based on the CDR3 plus reference TRBV30 and TRBJ2-6, the full variable domain is SQTIHQWPATLVQPVGSPLSLECTVEGTSNPNLYWYRQAAGRGLQLLFYSVGIGQISSEVPQNLSASRPQDRQFILSSKKLLLSDSGFYLCAWRPGGSGANVLTFGAGSRLTVL.

Details on this clone: At one of its ends the junction is not consistent with the germline gene, which may arise from a read error. The rearrangement uses TRBV19 and TRBJ2-1; 9 nucleotides match TRBD2. The CDR3 is made up of 14 amino acids. The germline gives CDR1 LNHDA, CDR2 SQIVND (reference sequence). The CDR3 nucleotides are TGTGCCGGTAGCGGGACTAGCAACCCCAATGAGCAGTTCTTC. It encodes CAGSGTSNPNEQFF. Full variable domain (rest looked up from reference TRBV19 and TRBJ2-1): DGGITQSPKYLFRKEGQNVTLSCEQNLNHDAMYWYRQDPGQGLRLIYYSQIVNDFQKGDIAEGYSVSREKKESFPLTVTSAQKNPTAFYLCAGSGTSNPNEQFFGPGTRLTVL.

This chain joins TRBV6-6 and TRBJ2-1; TRBD1 matches at 10 bases. Germline CDR1 reads MNHNY; CDR2 reads SVGAGI (reference sequence). V trimming: 4 bases; J trimming: 7 bases; junction bases outside the gene matches: 10. CDR3 length: 16 amino acids. This CDR3 reads CASSLADRGWINEQFF. CDR3 coding DNA: TGTGCCAGCAGTTTAGCGGACAGGGGGTGGATAAATGAGCAGTTCTTC.

The chain is built from TRBV7-9 and TRBJ1-1; the D is unclear. The germline V gene has CDR1 SEHNR and CDR2 FQNEAQ (reference sequence). This CDR3 comprises 13 residues. Trimming removed 1 base from V and 5 bases from J, with 8 bases in between. The DNA of the CDR3 is TGTGCCAGCAGCTTAGGTAAGGAGACTGAAGCTTTCTTT. Protein: CASSLGKETEAFF.